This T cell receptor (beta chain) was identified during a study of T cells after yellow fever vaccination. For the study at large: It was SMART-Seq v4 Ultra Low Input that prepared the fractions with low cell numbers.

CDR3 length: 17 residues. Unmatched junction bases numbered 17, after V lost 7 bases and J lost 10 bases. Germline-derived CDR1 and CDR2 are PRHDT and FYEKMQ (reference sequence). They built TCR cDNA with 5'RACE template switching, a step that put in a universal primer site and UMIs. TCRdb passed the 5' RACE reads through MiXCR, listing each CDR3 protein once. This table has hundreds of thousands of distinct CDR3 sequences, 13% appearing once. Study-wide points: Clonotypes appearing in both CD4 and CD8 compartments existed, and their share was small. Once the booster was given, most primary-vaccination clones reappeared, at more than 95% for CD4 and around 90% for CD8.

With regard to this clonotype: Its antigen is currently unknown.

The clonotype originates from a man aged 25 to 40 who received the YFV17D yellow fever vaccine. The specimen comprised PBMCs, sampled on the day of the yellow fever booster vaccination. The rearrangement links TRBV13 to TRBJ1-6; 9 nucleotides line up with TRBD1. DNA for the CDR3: TGTGCCAGCACCCAGGGGGCGGGACAGGGAATCGAATCACCCCTCCACTTT. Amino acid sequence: CASTQGAGQGIESPLHF.